Below are 7 T cell receptor beta chains sequenced from a single sample in a study of T-cell reconstitution after alpha-beta-depleted transplantation in children. A library of TCRbeta sequences, prepared with unique molecular identifiers, was generated. TCRdb called the PCR reads again in MiXCR, with one record for every CDR3 protein. The table records a few hundred thousand distinct CDR3 sequences, about an eighth of them present only once. The source was PBMCs, collected from the stem cell graft. The receptors stem from a human donor who donated a stem cell graft to a child with Fanconi anemia.

The chain uses TRBV5-1 and TRBJ2-7; the match to TRBD1 covers 7 bases. CDR1 is SGHRS and CDR2 is YFSETQ in the germline V gene. The CDR3 totals 15 residues. J gave up 0 bases and V 0 bases, and 3 bases lay outside the gene matches. The CDR3 here is CASSLVGTASYEQYF. DNA of the CDR3: TGCGCCAGCAGCTTGGTTGGGACAGCCTCCTACGAGCAGTACTTC. Full variable domain (rest looked up from reference TRBV5-1 and TRBJ2-7): KAGVTQTPRYLIKTRGQQVTLSCSPISGHRSVSWYQQTPGQGLQFLFEYFSETQRNKGNFPGRFSGRQFSNSRSEMNVSTLELGDSALYLCASSLVGTASYEQYFGPGTRLTVT.

There are a few counts of this clonotype. The junction does not match germline at one end; this may be a read error. The chain has TRBV24-1 and TRBJ2-2; either TRBD1 or TRBD2 may supply D (5 bases each). The CDR3 contains 14 residues. The germline CDR1 and CDR2 sequences are KGHDR and SFDVKD. The CDR3 DNA is TGTGCCACGAGTGTCGGAGAGGGGTTCGGGGAGCTGTTTTTT. This translates into CATSVGEGFGELFF.

This clonotype was seen more than once but under ten times. This chain connects TRBV10-3 to TRBJ1-4; no firm D call. The CDR3 consists of 17 residues. Germline-derived CDR1 and CDR2 are ENHRY and SYGVKD. Trimming took off 0 bases at V and 7 bases at J, with 18 bases between the two ends. CDR3 sequence (DNA): TGTGCCATCAGTGAGTCTATAAGGGCGGCTGAGGGTGAAAAACTGTTTTTT. Amino acids: CAISESIRAAEGEKLFF.

The V gene is TRBV5-1, the J gene TRBJ1-1; no clear D gene. Trimming shortened V by 0 bases and J by 1 base, and 7 bases separated the two germline ends. The CDR3 spans 14 residues. Germline V gene data show CDR1 as SGHRS and CDR2 as YFSETQ. The CDR3 nucleotides read TGCGCCAGCAGCTTGGAACCGGAGAACACTGAAGCTTTCTTT. This codes for CASSLEPENTEAFF. Looking up the rest from reference TRBV5-1 and TRBJ1-1 gives the full variable domain: KAGVTQTPRYLIKTRGQQVTLSCSPISGHRSVSWYQQTPGQGLQFLFEYFSETQRNKGNFPGRFSGRQFSNSRSEMNVSTLELGDSALYLCASSLEPENTEAFFGQGTRLTVV.

The sample holds a few counts of this clonotype. The rearrangement uses TRBV27 and TRBJ2-6; D remains unclear. The CDR3 contains 16 residues. V was trimmed by 4 bases and J by 2 bases, leaving 12 bases between them. The germline V gene encodes CDR1 MNHEY and CDR2 SMNVEV (reference sequence). The CDR3 here is CASSYRARTGANVLTF. The CDR3 DNA sequence: TGTGCCAGCAGTTACCGGGCCCGCACTGGGGCCAACGTCCTGACTTTC.

This clonotype was seen a few times. The rearrangement joins TRBV5-1 to TRBJ2-1; TRBD1 matches 8 bases. CDR3 size: 15 residues. The germline CDR1 and CDR2 sequences are SGHRS and YFSETQ. Trimming at V came to 0 bases and at J to 5 bases, leaving 4 bases not matched to a gene. The CDR3 loop reads CASSLVQGANNEQFF. The CDR3, as DNA: TGCGCCAGCAGCTTGGTTCAGGGGGCCAACAATGAGCAGTTCTTC.

As regards this clonotype: With a much larger clone just one base away, this may be a read error. The chain combines TRBV12-3 or TRBV12-4 with TRBJ2-1, with 7 bases fitting TRBD1. This CDR3 has 16 residues. The CDR3: CVSSLRTGDLRNEQFF. The DNA of the CDR3 is TGTGTCAGCAGTTTAAGAACAGGGGATTTACGCAATGAGCAGTTCTTC.